This T cell receptor (beta chain) stems from a study of T cell responses to AZD1222 COVID-19 vaccine. Study-level findings and limits: The donor cohort was predominantly white British with a female majority, and clonal diversity may have been underestimated. Spike-specific TCR breadth and depth grew following two AZD1222 doses.

Notes on this clone: Antigen specificity is unknown.

V was clipped by 6 bases and J by 4 bases, with 16 bases between them. This CDR3 comprises 15 residues. From germline, CDR1 is KGHSH and CDR2 LQKENI. Some second doses came at about 4 weeks and others at about 12 weeks; these were pooled. Clones were sequenced by immunoSEQ multiplex PCR, and TCRdb holds only the in-frame ones, with some missing. This sample has 95,000 to 100,000 clones; 85% to 90% occur once, and the top ten carry approximately 16%. The source is an adult who received the AZD1222 COVID-19 vaccine. Sample: peripheral blood, taken 28 days after the second AZD1222 dose. The genes are TRBV18 and TRBJ1-3; no clear D gene. The CDR3 bases are TGTGCCAGCTCCCGTTTCGAGGAGGAGGGAAACACCATATATTTT. It codes for CASSRFEEEGNTIYF.